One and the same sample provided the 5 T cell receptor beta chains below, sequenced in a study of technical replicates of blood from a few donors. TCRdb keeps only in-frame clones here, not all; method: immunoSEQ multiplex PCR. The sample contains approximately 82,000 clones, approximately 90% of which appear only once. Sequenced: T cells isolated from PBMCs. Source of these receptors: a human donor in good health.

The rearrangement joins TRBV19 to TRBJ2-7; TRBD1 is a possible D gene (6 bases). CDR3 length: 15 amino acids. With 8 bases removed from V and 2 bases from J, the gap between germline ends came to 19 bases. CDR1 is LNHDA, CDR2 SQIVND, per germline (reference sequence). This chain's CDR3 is CASASGAWPTYEQYF. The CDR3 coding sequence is TGTGCCAGTGCCTCAGGGGCTTGGCCTACCTACGAGCAGTACTTC.

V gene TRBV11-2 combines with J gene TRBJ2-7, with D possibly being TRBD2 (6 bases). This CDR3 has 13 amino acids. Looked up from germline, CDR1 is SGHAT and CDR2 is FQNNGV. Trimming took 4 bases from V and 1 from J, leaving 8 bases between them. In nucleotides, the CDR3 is TGTGCCAGCAGCTCCGGAGGGTCCTACGAGCAGTACTTC. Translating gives CASSSGGSYEQYF.

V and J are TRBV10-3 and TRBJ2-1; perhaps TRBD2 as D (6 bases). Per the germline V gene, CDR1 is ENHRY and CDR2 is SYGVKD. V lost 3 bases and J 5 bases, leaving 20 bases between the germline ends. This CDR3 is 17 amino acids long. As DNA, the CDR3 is TGTGCCATCAGTGAAAGGGGATGGGAGGCACGGAACAATGAGCAGTTCTTC. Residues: CAISERGWEARNNEQFF.

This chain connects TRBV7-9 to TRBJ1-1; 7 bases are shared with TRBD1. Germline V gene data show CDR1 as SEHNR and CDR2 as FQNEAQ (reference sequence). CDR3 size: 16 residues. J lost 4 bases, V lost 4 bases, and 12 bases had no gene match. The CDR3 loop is CASSSKKTGSSTEAFF. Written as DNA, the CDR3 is TGTGCCAGCAGCTCCAAGAAGACAGGGTCGAGCACTGAAGCTTTCTTT.

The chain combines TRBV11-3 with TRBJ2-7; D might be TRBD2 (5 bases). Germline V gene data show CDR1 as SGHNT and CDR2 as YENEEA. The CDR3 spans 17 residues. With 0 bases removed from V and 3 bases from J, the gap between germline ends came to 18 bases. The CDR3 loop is CASSLDQSTGSGYEQYF. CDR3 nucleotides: TGTGCCAGCAGCTTAGATCAAAGTACGGGGTCGGGCTACGAGCAGTACTTC.